Detailed here is one T cell receptor delta chain. Its specificity is not known. A read error likely explains this, since a far larger clone differs by one base. This sample also contains other DNA sequences that code for the same CDR3. Both TRG and TRD chains were sequenced from each sorted sample. TCRdb applied CATT to the multiplex PCR reads for clone calling. This table has more than 45,000 delta-chain clones, around 1.7% appearing once. Gammadelta T cells were flow-sorted from PBMC into Vgamma9/Vdelta2+ and Vdelta2-negative populations for bulk analysis. This specimen belongs to a study of γδ T cells in repeated Plasmodium falciparum infection. Study-wide context: Sampling occurred at baseline, pre-infection for selected infections, and 21 days post-infection.

The CDR3 has 21 residues. Trimming cost V 0 bases and J 0 bases; bases outside gene matches: 21. CDR1 is GEAIGNYY and CDR2 is EKD in the germline V gene. Overall study results and limits: Compared with Australian children, Malian Vdelta2-negative repertoires seemed more clonal, less diverse, less shared. Many TCRgamma sequences overlapped between individuals in stable Vgamma9/Vdelta2+ repertoires.

The specimen was gamma-delta T cells from blood. The chain couples TRDV2 to TRDJ1, with 7 nucleotides matching TRDD3. No J segment appears in TCRdb, so it was assigned here by matching the sequence to germline. The receptor was isolated from a pool of human donors (malaria-infected and uninfected, not separated). CDR3 amino acids: CACDTPYQAFKGDSDTDKLIF. CDR3 bases: TGTGCCTGTGACACCCCCTATCAGGCCTTCAAGGGGGATTCTGACACCGATAAACTCATCTTT.